This paragraph covers one TCR beta chain sequence. The data were taken from a study of cytomegalovirus exposure and HLA in healthy donors. The CDR3 has 16 residues. V was shortened by 2 bases and J by 6 bases, with 19 bases between the two germline ends. The germline gives CDR1 MNHEY, CDR2 SVGAGI. PCR employed 60 Vbeta and 13 Jbeta primers. The assay was immunoSEQ multiplex PCR, and TCRdb's table has in-frame clones only and misses some. The profile shows fewer than 110,000 clones, about 80% of them singletons. The sequence derives from a man aged 40-49 years in good health and CMV-seronegative. The gene calls are TRBV6-5 and TRBJ1-1, with D possibly matching TRBD1 (5 bases). The sample taken for sequencing was PBMCs. This CDR3 is CASSYGRARGKPEAFF. CDR3 DNA sequence: TGTGCCAGCAGTTACGGTCGGGCCCGGGGGAAGCCTGAAGCTTTCTTT.